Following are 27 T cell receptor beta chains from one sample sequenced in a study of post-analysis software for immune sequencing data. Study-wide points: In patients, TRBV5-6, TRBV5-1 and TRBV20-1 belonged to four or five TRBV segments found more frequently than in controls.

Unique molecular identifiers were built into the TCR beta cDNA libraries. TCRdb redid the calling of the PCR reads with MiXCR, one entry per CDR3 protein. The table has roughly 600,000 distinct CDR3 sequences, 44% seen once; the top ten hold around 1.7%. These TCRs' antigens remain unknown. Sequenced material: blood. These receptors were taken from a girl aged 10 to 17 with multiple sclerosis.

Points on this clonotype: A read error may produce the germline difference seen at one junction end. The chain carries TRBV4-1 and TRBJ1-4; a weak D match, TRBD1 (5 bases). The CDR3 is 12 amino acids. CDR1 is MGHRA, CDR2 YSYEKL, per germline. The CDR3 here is CASRGGNEKRFF. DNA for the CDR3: TGCGCCAGCAGGGGGGGAAATGAAAAACGGTTTTTT.

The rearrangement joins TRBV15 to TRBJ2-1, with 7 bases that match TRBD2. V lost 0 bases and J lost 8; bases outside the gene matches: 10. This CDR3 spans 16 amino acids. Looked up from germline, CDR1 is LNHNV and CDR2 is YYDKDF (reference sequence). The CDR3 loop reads CATSRDGGSQADEQFF. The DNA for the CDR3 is TGTGCCACCAGCAGAGATGGCGGGAGCCAGGCCGATGAGCAGTTCTTC.

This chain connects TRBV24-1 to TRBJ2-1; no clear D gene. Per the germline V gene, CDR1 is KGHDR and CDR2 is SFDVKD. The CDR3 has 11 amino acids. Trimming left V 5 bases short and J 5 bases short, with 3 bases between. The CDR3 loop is CATSGHNEQFF. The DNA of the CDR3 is TGTGCCACCAGTGGCCACAATGAGCAGTTCTTC.

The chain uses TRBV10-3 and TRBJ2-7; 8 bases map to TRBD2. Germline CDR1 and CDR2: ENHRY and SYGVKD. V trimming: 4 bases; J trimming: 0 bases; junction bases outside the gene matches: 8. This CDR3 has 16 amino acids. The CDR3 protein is CAISGGLAPSSYEQYF. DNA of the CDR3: TGTGCCATCAGTGGTGGACTAGCCCCTAGCTCCTACGAGCAGTACTTC.

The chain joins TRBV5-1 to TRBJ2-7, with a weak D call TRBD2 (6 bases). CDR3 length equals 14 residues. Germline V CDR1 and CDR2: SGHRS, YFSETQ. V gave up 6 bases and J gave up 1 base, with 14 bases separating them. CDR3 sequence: CASMEGTPSYEQYF. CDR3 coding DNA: TGCGCCAGCATGGAGGGGACGCCTTCCTACGAGCAGTACTTC.

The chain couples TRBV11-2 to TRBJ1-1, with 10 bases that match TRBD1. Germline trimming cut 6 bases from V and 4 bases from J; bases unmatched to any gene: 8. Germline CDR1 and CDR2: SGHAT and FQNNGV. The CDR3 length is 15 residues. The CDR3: CASRLVGTGVTEAFF. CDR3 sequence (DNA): TGTGCCAGCAGGCTCGTGGGGACAGGGGTCACTGAAGCTTTCTTT.

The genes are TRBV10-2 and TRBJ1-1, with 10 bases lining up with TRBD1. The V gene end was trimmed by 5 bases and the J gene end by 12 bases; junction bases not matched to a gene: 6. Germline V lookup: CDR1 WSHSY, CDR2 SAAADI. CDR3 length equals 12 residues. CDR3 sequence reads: CASSPGQGSTFF. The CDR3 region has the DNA TGCGCCAGCAGTCCGGGACAGGGGTCGACTTTCTTT.

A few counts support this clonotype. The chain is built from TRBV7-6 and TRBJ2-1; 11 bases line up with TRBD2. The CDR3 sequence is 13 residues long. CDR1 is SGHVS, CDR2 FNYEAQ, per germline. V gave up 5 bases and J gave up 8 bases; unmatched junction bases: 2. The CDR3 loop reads CASSPGLADEQFF. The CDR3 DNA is TGTGCCAGCAGCCCGGGACTAGCGGATGAGCAGTTCTTC.

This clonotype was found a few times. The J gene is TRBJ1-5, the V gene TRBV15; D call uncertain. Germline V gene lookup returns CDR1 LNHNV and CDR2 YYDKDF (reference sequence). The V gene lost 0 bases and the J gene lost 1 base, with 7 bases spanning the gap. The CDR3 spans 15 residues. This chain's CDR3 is CATSRDRQSNQPQHF. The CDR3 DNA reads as TGTGCCACCAGCAGAGATAGGCAGAGCAATCAGCCCCAGCATTTT.

CDR3 region: CAISDSGWGDTEAFF. In DNA form, the CDR3 reads TGTGCCATCAGTGATTCAGGGTGGGGGGACACTGAAGCTTTCTTT. The rearrangement links TRBV10-3 to TRBJ1-1, with D tentatively TRBD1 (5 bases). The CDR3 consists of 15 residues. V was pared by 3 bases and J by 3 bases, with 14 bases between. The germline gives CDR1 ENHRY, CDR2 SYGVKD.

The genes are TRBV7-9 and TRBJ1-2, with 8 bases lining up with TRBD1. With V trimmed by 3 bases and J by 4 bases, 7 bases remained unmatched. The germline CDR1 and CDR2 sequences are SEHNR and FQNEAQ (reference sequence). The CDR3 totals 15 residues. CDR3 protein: CASSFSRGHAYGYTF. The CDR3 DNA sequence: TGTGCCAGCAGCTTCAGCAGGGGGCACGCCTATGGCTACACCTTC.

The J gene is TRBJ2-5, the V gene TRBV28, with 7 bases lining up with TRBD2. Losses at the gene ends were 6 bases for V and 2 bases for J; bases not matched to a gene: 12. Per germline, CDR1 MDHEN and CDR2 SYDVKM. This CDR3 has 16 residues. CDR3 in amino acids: CASSPGWLAEQETQYF. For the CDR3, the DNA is TGTGCCAGCAGCCCAGGATGGCTAGCGGAGCAAGAGACCCAGTACTTC. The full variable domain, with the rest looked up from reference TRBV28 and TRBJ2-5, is DVKVTQSSRYLVKRTGEKVFLECVQDMDHENMFWYRQDPGLGLRLIYFSYDVKMKEKGDIPEGYSVSREKKERFSLILESASTNQTSMYLCASSPGWLAEQETQYFGPGTRLLVL.

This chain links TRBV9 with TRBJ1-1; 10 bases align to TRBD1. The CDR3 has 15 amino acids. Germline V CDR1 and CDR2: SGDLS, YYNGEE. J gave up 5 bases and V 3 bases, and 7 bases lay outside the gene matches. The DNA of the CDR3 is TGTGCCAGCAGCGGCTGGACAGGGGGGCGGACTGAAGCTTTCTTT. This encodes CASSGWTGGRTEAFF.

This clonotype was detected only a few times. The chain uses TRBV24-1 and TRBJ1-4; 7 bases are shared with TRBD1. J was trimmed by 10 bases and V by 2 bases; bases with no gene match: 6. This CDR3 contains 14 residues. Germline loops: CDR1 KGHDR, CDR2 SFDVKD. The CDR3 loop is CATSDWKQGRKLFF. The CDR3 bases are TGTGCCACCAGTGATTGGAAACAGGGGCGAAAACTGTTTTTT.

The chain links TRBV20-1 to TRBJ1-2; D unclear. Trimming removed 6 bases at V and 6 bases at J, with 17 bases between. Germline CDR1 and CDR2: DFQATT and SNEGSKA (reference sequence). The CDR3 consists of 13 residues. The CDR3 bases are TGCAGTGCCCAGCGCGTCTTAGGTCATGGCTACACCTTC. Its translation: CSAQRVLGHGYTF.

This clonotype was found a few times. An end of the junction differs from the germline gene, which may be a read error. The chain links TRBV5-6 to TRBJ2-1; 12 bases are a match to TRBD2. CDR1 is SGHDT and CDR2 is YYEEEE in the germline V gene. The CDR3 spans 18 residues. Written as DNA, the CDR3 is TGTGCCAGCAGCCTAACCACTACGCTAGCGGGAGGGTACAATGGGCAGTTCTTC. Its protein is CASSLTTTLAGGYNGQFF.

The CDR3 DNA follows: TGTGCCAGCAGCATCGGACCATCCCGGGCCAAAAACATTCAGTACTTC. This gives the protein CASSIGPSRAKNIQYF. The V call is TRBV7-9, the J call TRBJ2-4; D unresolved. The CDR3 consists of 16 residues. The V end was cut by 5 bases, the J end by 1 base, with 15 bases between. CDR1 is SEHNR and CDR2 is FQNEAQ in the germline V gene (reference sequence).

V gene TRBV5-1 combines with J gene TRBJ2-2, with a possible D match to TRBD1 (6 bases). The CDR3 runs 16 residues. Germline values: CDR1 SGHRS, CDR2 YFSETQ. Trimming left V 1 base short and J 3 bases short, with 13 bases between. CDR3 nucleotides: TGCGCCAGCAGCTTGACGTTTGGGGGCGACACCGGGGAGCTGTTTTTT. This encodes CASSLTFGGDTGELFF.

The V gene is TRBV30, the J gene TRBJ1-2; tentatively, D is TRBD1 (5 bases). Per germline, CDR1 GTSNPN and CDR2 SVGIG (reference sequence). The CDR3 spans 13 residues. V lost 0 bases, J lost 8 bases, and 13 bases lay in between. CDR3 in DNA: TGTGCCTGGAGTGTAAGGGGAGCTAGGGGCTACACCTTC. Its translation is CAWSVRGARGYTF.

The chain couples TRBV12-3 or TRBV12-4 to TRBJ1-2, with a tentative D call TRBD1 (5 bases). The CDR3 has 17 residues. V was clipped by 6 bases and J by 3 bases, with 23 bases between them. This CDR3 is CASSNRDLLMSDYGYTF. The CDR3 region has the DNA TGTGCCAGCAGCAACCGGGACCTTTTAATGTCGGACTATGGCTACACCTTC.

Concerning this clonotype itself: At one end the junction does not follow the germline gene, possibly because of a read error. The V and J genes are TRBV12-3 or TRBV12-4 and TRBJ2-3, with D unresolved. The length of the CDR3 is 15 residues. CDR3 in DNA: TGTGCCAGCAGTCAGCTAGAGGTCCTTGGAGATATGCAGTATTTT. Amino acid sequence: CASSQLEVLGDMQYF.

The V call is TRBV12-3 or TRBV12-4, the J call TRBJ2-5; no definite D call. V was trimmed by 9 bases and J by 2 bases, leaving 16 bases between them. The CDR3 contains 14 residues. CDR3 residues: CASGRRPLQETQYF. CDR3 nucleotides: TGTGCCAGTGGCAGGCGACCCCTGCAAGAGACCCAGTACTTC.

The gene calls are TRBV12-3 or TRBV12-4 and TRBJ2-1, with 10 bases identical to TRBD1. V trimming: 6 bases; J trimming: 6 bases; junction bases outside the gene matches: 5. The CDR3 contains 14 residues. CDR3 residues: CASRTRTGGNEQFF. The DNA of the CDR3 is TGTGCCAGCAGGACTAGGACAGGGGGCAATGAGCAGTTCTTC.

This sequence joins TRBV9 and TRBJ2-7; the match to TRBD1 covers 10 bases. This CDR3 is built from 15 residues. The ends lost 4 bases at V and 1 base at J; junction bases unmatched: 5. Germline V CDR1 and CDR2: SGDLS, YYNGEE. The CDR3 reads CASSLRDRGSYEQYF. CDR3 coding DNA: TGTGCCAGCAGCCTCCGGGACAGGGGATCCTACGAGCAGTACTTC.

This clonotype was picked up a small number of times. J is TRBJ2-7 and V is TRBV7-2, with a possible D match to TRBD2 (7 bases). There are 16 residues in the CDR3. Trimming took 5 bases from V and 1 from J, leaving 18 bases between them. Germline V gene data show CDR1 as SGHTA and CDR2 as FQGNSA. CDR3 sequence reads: CASSQGTGGRSYEQYF. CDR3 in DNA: TGTGCCAGCAGCCAAGGGACGGGGGGCCGATCCTACGAGCAGTACTTC.

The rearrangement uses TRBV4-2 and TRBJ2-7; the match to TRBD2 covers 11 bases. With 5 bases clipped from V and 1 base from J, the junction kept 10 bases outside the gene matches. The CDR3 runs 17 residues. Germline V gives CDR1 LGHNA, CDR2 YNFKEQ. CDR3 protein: CASSGGPTSGRSYEQYF. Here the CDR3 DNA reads TGTGCCAGCAGCGGCGGGCCCACTAGCGGGAGATCCTACGAGCAGTACTTC.

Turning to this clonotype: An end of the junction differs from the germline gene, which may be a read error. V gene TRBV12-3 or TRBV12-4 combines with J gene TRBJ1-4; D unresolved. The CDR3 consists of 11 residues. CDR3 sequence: CASSWTEKRFF. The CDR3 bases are TGTGCCAGCAGTTGGACTGAAAAACGGTTTTTT.